This T cell receptor (beta chain) was documented in a study of T cell responses to AZD1222 COVID-19 vaccine. Concerning this clone: The antigen is not known. Other DNA sequences in the same sample also yield this CDR3.

This CDR3 contains 14 residues. Trimming cost V 1 base and J 1 base, with 8 bases left between them. Germline CDR1 is SEHNR and CDR2 is FQNEAQ (reference sequence). TCRdb keeps only in-frame clones here, not all; method: immunoSEQ multiplex PCR. There are 150,000 to 200,000 clones in the sample; approximately 91% occur only once, and less than 1.5% lies in the top ten. Study observations and caveats: Reportedly, nearly half of unique spike TCRs recognized epitopes outside B.1.351/B.1.1.7 mutations. Clonal diversity was possibly underestimated, and white British individuals and females predominated among donors.

The material sequenced was peripheral blood, taken 28 days after the second AZD1222 dose. This sequence originates from an adult who received the AZD1222 COVID-19 vaccine. The chain links TRBV7-9 to TRBJ2-7; no clear D gene. The CDR3 region has the DNA TGTGCCAGCAGCTTAGATGGCGGTTCCTACGAGCAGTACTTC. Amino acid sequence: CASSLDGGSYEQYF.